The clone carrying this TCR beta chain was seen ten or more times. This specimen comes from a study of low-dose radiotherapy and immunotherapy resistance in tumors. Study at large: Each patient was administered nivolumab intravenously at 240 mg, which was a flat dose, every two weeks, along with intravenous ipilimumab at 1 mg/kg every six weeks. Treatment included intravenous cyclophosphamide dosed at 200 mg/m2 every two weeks, one day before radiation and immunotherapy. Each patient took aspirin at a dose of 300 mg by mouth once daily over the course of four cycles, with dosing beginning on cycle 1 day 1.

TRAV- and TRBV-specific primers, spanning alpha and beta chains, primed first-strand cDNA. For amplifying TCRs, the PCR ran for about 20 cycles with Phusion, which was used together with a constant-region primer and the adapter on the V primers. In TCRdb, the reads were re-called with MiXCR into one record per CDR3 protein. Here the sample spans about 82,000 distinct CDR3 sequences, around 18% being singletons. Documented time point: before trial treatment. Low-dose radiotherapy and low-dose cyclophosphamide, together with aspirin, ipilimumab and nivolumab, were given to donors. From germline, CDR1 is SGHNT and CDR2 YENEEA. CDR3 length: 14 residues. The V and J ends lost 8 bases and 7 bases, in that order; junction bases with no gene match: 7.

This chain connects TRBV11-3 to TRBJ1-6; 8 nucleotides agree with TRBD1. The clonotype comes from a male donor with prostate cancer. The starting material was PBMCs, obtained before treatment. The CDR3 coding sequence is TGTGCCAGCCGCGCAACAGGGGGAAATTCACCCCTCCACTTT. Its protein is CASRATGGNSPLHF.